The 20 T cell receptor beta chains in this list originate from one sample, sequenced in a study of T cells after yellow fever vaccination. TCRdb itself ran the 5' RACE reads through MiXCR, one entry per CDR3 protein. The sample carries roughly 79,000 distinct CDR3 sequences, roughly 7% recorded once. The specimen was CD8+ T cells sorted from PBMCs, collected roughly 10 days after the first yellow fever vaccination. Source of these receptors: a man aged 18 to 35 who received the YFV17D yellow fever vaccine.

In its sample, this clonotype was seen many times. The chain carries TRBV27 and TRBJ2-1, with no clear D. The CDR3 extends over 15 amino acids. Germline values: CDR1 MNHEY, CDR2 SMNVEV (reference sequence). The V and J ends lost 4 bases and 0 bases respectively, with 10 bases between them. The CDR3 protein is CASSSLGSSYNEQFF. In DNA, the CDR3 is TGTGCCAGCAGTTCCCTCGGCAGCTCCTACAATGAGCAGTTCTTC.

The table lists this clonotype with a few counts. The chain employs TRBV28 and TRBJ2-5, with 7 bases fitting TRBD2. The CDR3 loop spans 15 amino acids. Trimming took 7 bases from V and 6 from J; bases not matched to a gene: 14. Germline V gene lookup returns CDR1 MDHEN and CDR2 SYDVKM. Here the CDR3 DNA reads TGTGCCAGCACCCCAATGGGGAGGGACCACCAGACCCAGTACTTC. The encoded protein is CASTPMGRDHQTQYF.

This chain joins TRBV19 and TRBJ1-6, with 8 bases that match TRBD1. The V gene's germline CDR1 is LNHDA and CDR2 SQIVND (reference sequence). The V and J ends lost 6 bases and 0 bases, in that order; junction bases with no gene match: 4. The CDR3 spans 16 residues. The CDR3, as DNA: TGTGCCAGTAGGGACAGGGCAAGCTCCTATAATTCACCCCTCCACTTT. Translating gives CASRDRASSYNSPLHF.

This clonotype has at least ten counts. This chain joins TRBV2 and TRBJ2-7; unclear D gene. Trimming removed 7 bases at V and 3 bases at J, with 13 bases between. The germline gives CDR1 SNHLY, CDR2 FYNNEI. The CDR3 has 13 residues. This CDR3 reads CASTSLTSYEQYF. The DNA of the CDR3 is TGTGCCAGCACCAGCCTCACCAGCTACGAGCAGTACTTC.

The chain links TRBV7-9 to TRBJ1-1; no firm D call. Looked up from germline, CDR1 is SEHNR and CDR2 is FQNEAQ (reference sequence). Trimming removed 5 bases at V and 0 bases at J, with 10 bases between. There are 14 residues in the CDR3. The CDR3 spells CASSPPHMNTEAFF. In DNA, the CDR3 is TGTGCCAGCAGCCCCCCCCACATGAACACTGAAGCTTTCTTT.

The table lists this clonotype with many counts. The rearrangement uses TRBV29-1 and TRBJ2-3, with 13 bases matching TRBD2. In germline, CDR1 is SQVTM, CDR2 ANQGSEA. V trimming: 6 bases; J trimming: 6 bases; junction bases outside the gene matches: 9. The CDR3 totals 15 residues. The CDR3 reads CSVSGTSGAGDTQYF. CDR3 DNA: TGCAGCGTATCCGGGACTAGCGGGGCTGGGGATACGCAGTATTTT.

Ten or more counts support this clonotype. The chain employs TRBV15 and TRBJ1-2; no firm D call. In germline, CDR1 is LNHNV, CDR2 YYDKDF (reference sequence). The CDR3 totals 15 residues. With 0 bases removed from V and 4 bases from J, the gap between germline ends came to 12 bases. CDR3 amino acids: CATSRDTESFYGYTF. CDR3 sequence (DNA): TGTGCCACCAGCAGAGATACAGAGTCTTTCTATGGCTACACCTTC.

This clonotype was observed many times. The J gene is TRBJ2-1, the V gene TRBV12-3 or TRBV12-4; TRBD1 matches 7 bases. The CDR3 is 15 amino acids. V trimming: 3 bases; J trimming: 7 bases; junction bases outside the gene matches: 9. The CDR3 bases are TGTGCCAGCAGTTTCCGGGACAGCCTACGAAATGAGCAGTTCTTC. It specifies CASSFRDSLRNEQFF.

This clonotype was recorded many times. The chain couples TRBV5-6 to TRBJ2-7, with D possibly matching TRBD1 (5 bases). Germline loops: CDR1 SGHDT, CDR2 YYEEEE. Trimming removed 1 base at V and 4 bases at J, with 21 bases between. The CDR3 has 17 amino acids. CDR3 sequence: CASSLTGSMSNLYEQYV. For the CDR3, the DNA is TGTGCCAGCAGCTTGACAGGTTCCATGTCCAATCTTTACGAGCAGTACGTC.

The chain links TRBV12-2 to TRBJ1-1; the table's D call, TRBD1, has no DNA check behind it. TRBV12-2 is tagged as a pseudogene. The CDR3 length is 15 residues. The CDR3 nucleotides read TGTGCAAGTCGCTTAAGGGGGGACAAGAACACTGAAGCTTTCTTT. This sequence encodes CASRLRGDKNTEAFF.

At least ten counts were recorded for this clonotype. The CDR3 DNA reads TGTGCCAGCAGTTATCCCCGGAACACTGAAGCTTTCTTT. Its protein is CASSYPRNTEAFF. This chain uses TRBV12-3 or TRBV12-4 with TRBJ1-1; D is undetermined. The V end lost 4 bases, the J end lost 1 base, and 7 bases lay between the germline ends. The CDR3 spans 13 residues.

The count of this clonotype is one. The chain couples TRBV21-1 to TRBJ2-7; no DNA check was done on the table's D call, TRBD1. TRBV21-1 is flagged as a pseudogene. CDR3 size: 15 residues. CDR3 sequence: CASSKVGGGLGEQYV. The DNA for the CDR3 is TGTGCCAGCAGCAAAGTGGGGGGGGGTCTGGGCGAGCAGTACGTC.

CDR3 nucleotide sequence: TGCGCCAGGACTCCGAGGTCCAGGGTCGCAGATACGCAGTATTTT. The encoded protein is CARTPRSRVADTQYF. The V and J genes are TRBV23-1 and TRBJ2-3, with D perhaps TRBD1 (5 bases). TRBV23-1 is an ORF; its function is uncertain. The CDR3 runs to 15 residues. V was trimmed by 9 bases and J by 4 bases, leaving 20 bases between them.

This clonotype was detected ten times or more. The CDR3 bases are TGTGCCAGCACTTCCGGTAACACTGAAGCTTTCTTT. Protein sequence: CASTSGNTEAFF. The V and J genes are TRBV7-6 and TRBJ1-1; D not resolved. The CDR3 contains 12 residues. V shed 7 bases and J shed 2 bases, with 8 bases lying between them. Germline assignment: CDR1 SGHVS and CDR2 FNYEAQ. Together with reference TRBV7-6 and TRBJ1-1, the CDR3 gives the full variable domain: GAGVSQSPRYKVTKRGQDVALRCDPISGHVSLYWYRQALGQGPEFLTYFNYEAQQDKSGLPNDRFSAERPEGSISTLTIQRTEQRDSAMYRCASTSGNTEAFFGQGTRLTVV.

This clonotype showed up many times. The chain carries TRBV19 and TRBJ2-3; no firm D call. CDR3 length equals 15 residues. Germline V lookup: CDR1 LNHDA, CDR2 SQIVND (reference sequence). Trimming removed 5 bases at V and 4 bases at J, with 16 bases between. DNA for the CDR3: TGTGCCAGTAGTCACATTTTTATGTTAGCAGATACGCAGTATTTT. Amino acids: CASSHIFMLADTQYF.

The CDR3 reads CASSQGPGQLYNEQFF. The CDR3 DNA follows: TGCGCCAGCAGCCAAGGCCCGGGACAGTTATACAATGAGCAGTTCTTC. This sequence joins TRBV4-1 and TRBJ2-1; 7 bases map to TRBD1. Germline CDR1 is MGHRA and CDR2 is YSYEKL. With V trimmed by 1 base and J by 4 bases, 7 bases remained unmatched. CDR3 length: 16 residues.

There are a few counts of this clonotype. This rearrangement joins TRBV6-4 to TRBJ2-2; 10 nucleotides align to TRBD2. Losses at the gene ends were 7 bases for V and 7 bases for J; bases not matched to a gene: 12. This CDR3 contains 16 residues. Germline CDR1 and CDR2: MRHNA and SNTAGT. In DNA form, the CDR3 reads TGTGCCAGCACCGACAAGAGAGCGGGGGGGAACGGGGAGCTGTTTTTT. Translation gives CASTDKRAGGNGELFF.

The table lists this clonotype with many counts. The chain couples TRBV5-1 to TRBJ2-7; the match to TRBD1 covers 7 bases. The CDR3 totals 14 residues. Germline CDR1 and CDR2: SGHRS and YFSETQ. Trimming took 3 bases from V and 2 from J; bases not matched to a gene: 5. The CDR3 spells CASSSRDSAYEQYF. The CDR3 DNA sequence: TGCGCCAGCAGCTCCCGGGACAGCGCCTACGAGCAGTACTTC.

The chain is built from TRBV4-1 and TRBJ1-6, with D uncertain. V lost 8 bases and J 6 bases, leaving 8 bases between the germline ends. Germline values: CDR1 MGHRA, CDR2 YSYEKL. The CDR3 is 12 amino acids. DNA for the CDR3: TGCGCCAGCCCCCGACTTAATTCACCCCTCCACTTT. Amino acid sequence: CASPRLNSPLHF.

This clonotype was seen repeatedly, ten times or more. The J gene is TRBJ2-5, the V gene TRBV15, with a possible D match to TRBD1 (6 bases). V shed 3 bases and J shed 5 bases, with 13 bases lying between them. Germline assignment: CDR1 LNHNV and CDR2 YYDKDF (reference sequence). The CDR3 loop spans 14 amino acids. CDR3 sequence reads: CATSSSGVVETQYF. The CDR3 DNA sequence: TGTGCCACCAGCAGTTCAGGGGTAGTGGAGACCCAGTACTTC.